These T cell receptor beta chains were read from a single sample in a study of somatic mutations in cytotoxic T cells in rheumatoid arthritis. Profiling relied on immunoSEQ multiplex PCR, and the TCRdb table lists in-frame clones only, not all of them. Of about 4,500 clones listed, around 80% are singletons. The material sequenced was CD8+ T cells sorted from blood. These TCRs come from a woman aged 60-75 years with rheumatoid arthritis. Both conserved end residues are part of each CDR3. Fields, in order: clone size, V gene, CDR3 protein. Clone size is given for some rows only: seen once, a few or many times, or a class if the clone is expanded.

>NA|TRBV6-4
CASSGDLSGGNQETQYF
>NA|TRBV30
CSSDSNTEAFF
>NA|TRBV19
CASSIGMEAFF
>NA|TRBV28
CASSLGSWDYGYTF
>NA|TRBV2
CASSNREPEAFF
>NA|TRBV14
CASSQGGGIGYEQYF
>few|TRBV7-6
CASSEDRASGYTF
>NA|TRBV6-6
CASSQGFDNQPQHF
>NA|TRBV12-5
CATSGGGWGTDTQYF
>NA|TRBV28
CATQGGTPASGNTIYF
>NA|TRBV5-4
CASSLGTSIETQYF
>NA|TRBV9
CASSSPSGGDEYEQYF
>NA|TRBV7-9
CASSPYGNTEAFF
>NA|TRBV27
CASSRQGAHTETQYF
>NA|TRBV6-1
CASSEQARGIYGYTF
>NA|TRBV2
CASRGRTGAGELFF
>NA|TRBV7-9
CASSRDYSTDTQYF
>NA|TRBV6-5
CASSSPQGSTEAFF
>NA|TRBV4-2
CASSQMDLGEKLFF
>NA|TRBV15
CATSVPSGGRETQYF
>NA|TRBV28
CASSFPGGKTVQETQYF
>NA|TRBV19
CASSIVAGSGTDTQYF
>NA|TRBV11-1
CASSLFRDRGQETQYF
>NA|TRBV27
CASSQGQGYTGELFF
>few|TRBV6-1
CASSPQTGATYGYTF
>NA|TRBV28
CASSSRDSHISPLHF
>NA|TRBV9
CASSVYTTSTDTQYF
>NA|TRBV25-1
CASRTGTYGYTF
>few|TRBV7-9
CASSLVAVVETQYF
>NA|TRBV11-3
CASSHLDNREQFF
>once|TRBV7-9
CASSWRTGRTEAFF